This T cell receptor beta chain stems from a study of response to subunit inactivated influenza vaccine (dated 2018 in TCRdb). For context, the study as a whole: The study used deep quantitative T cell receptor repertoire profiling to track responses to a trivalent subunit inactivated influenza vaccine. Broad study findings and their caveats: According to the authors, only a limited number of new T cells may be recruited by each seasonal influenza vaccination.

Library preparation employed RT-PCR. Sequencing instrument: Illumina HiSeq 2500. In TCRdb, the public reads were trimmed at Q25 with fastp and aligned with MiXCR, with productive beta chains retained. Every distinct CDR3 protein forms one entry, paired with its most common genes and DNA. Recorded for this sample are about 650,000 distinct CDR3 sequences; around 15% of them occurred a single time. Of the sample, around 7.6% is held by the ten largest clones. The table lists this clonotype with a few counts. The clone's antigen remains unknown. Base qualities were left out, and no much larger clone turns up one base away. Specimen: PBMCs from blood, collected about 14 days before vaccination. The receptor was derived from a man over 45 who received an inactivated influenza vaccine. Donor details come from another sample of the same person, matched by shared clones.

The CDR3 in this case is CAIRDGGSSYNEQFF. The sequenced DNA: TGTGCCATCAGAGACGGCGGGAGCTCCTACAATGAGCAGTTCTTC. Recombination linked TRBV10-3 to TRBJ2-1; the central 7 bases match TRBD2. The CDR3 runs 15 residues from the cysteine to the phenylalanine. The read is trimmed to its CDR3 DNA, 45 bases read in frame from base 1. CDR1 and CDR2 were assigned from the germline V gene as ENHRY and SYGVKD. Trimming accounts for 6 bases at V and 0 bases at J, while the number of junction bases matched to no gene is 5.